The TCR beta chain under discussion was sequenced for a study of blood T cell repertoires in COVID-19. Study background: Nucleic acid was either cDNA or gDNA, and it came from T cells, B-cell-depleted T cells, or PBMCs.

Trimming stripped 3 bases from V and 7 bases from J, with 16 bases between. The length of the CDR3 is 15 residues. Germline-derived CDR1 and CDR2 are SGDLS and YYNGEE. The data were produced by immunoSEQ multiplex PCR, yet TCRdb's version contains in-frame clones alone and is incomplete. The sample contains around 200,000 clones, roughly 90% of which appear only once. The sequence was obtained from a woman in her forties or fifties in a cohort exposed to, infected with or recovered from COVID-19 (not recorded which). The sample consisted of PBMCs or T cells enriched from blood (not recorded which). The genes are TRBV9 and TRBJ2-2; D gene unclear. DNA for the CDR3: TGTGCCAGCAGCGCAGTCCCGTCAGGTAACGGGGAGCTGTTTTTT. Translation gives CASSAVPSGNGELFF.